This TCR beta chain originates from a study of shared clonotypes between healthy human individuals. At the level of the study: Each donor's CD4 naive and CD4 memory cells filled three plates apiece, CD8 naive two, and CD8 memory one. Study outcomes and limitations: The expectation was that sequencing depth would affect clonotype sharing among donors. It was only blood that was sampled, and tissue repertoires likely differ. In general, naive subsets displayed greater estimated richness than memory subsets did.

A remark on this clone: Antigen: not known.

This CDR3 contains 13 residues. V trimming: 3 bases; J trimming: 3 bases; junction bases outside the gene matches: 1. Germline V gene lookup returns CDR1 SGHRS and CDR2 YFSETQ. Sequencing was performed with immunoSEQ multiplex PCR; in TCRdb, only in-frame clones are kept and a portion is missing. The sample carries around 980,000 clones, 75% to 80% recorded once. The sample taken for sequencing was memory CD4+ T cells from PBMCs. The subset denotes: CD45RA-negative fraction. V and J are TRBV5-1 and TRBJ2-7; 9 bases are shared with TRBD1. This TCR derives from a man aged 18 to 29 in good health. Some clones in this sample may be carry-over from other donors' samples. CDR3 DNA: TGCGCCAGCAGCTGGGACAGGGACTACGAGCAGTACTTC. As protein: CASSWDRDYEQYF.